Described below is a single TCR beta chain sequence and its context. Antigen: not known. Repertoires were generated with immunoSEQ multiplex PCR, while TCRdb's copy carries only in-frame clones and drops some. The sample lists 70,000 to 100,000 clones, around 85% occurring once. The V end lost 2 bases, the J end lost 8 bases, and 15 bases lay between the germline ends. In germline, CDR1 is KGHSH, CDR2 LQKENI. This CDR3 spans 14 amino acids. This record belongs to a study of identifying expanded T cells in peripheral blood. General observations from the study: Across healthy donors, higher total template counts meant significantly greater two-week count variance. Technical replicates showed about 1.2 changed clones; approximately 2 weeks about 16; four weeks 19.

Sequenced material: blood. The V call is TRBV18, the J call TRBJ1-2; D possibly corresponds to TRBD1 (6 bases). This receptor was obtained from a person between 18 and 70 years old in good health. As DNA, the CDR3 is TGTGCCAGCTCACCAACCGGGCCAGGGGACGGCTACACCTTC. This gives the protein CASSPTGPGDGYTF.